These T cell receptor beta chains were read from a single sample in a study of Graves' ophthalmopathy and Graves' hyperthyroidism. TCRdb re-analysed the multiplex PCR reads in MiXCR, keeping a single row per CDR3 protein. The repertoire has roughly 420,000 distinct CDR3 sequences, around 21% of them found once; the top ten carry 2.5% to 3%. The sequencing input was peripheral blood. These TCRs come from a woman between 18 and 30 years old with stable Graves' hyperthyroidism. The CDR3 runs from the conserved cysteine through the conserved F or W. A D gene is named only where the DNA matches it firmly. Some rows have no size entry. The others give once, few or many, or a class for an expanded clone.

j_gene: TRBJ1-1
abundance: few
v_gene: TRBV6-1
d_gene: -
CDR3nt: TGTGCCAGCAGCCTTGGCCCTAGGGACACTGAAGCTTTCTTT
CDR3aa: CASSLGPRDTEAFF

j_gene: TRBJ2-7
abundance: -
v_gene: TRBV9
d_gene: TRBD1
CDR3nt: TGTGCCAGCAGCGTAGCATCAGGGACAGGGGCCTACGAGCAGTACTTC
CDR3aa: CASSVASGTGAYEQYF

j_gene: TRBJ1-1
abundance: few
v_gene: TRBV12-3/TRBV12-4
d_gene: -
CDR3nt: TGTGCCAGCAGCCGCCTCAGGGTCGCTGAAGCTTTCTTT
CDR3aa: CASSRLRVAEAFF

j_gene: TRBJ2-7
abundance: many
v_gene: TRBV19
d_gene: -
CDR3nt: TGTGCCAGTAGTAGCCCACACCGAGGCAGGGGCGACTCCTACGAGCAGTACTTC
CDR3aa: CASSSPHRGRGDSYEQYF

j_gene: TRBJ1-3
abundance: many
v_gene: TRBV4-1
d_gene: TRBD1
CDR3nt: TGCGCCAGCAGCCAACCGACAGGGCACTCTGGAAACACCATATATTTT
CDR3aa: CASSQPTGHSGNTIYF

j_gene: TRBJ2-2
abundance: many
v_gene: TRBV29-1
d_gene: TRBD1
CDR3nt: TGCAGCGCCCGGACAGGGGCCGGGGAGCTGTTTTTT
CDR3aa: CSARTGAGELFF

j_gene: TRBJ1-6
abundance: many
v_gene: TRBV18
d_gene: TRBD1
CDR3nt: TGTGCCAGCTCACCAAAGACAGGGGCGTCTTCACCCCTCCACTTT
CDR3aa: CASSPKTGASSPLHF

j_gene: TRBJ1-5
abundance: many
v_gene: TRBV7-8
d_gene: -
CDR3nt: TGTGCCAGCAGTTCCAGACACCGGGCCCACTATAGCAATCAGCCCCAGCATTTT
CDR3aa: CASSSRHRAHYSNQPQHF

j_gene: TRBJ2-7
abundance: many
v_gene: TRBV3-1
d_gene: TRBD2
CDR3nt: TGTGCCAGCAGCCAACTAGCGGGACCCTACGAGCAGTACTTC
CDR3aa: CASSQLAGPYEQYF

j_gene: TRBJ1-5
abundance: many
v_gene: TRBV6-5
d_gene: -
CDR3nt: TGTGCCAGCAGCTCCCTGACTCCGCAGCCCCAGCATTTT
CDR3aa: CASSSLTPQPQHF

j_gene: TRBJ1-2
abundance: -
v_gene: TRBV25-1
d_gene: TRBD1
CDR3nt: TGTGCCAGCGAAGCGGGGACAGGGGAAAACTATGGCTACACCTTC
CDR3aa: CASEAGTGENYGYTF

j_gene: TRBJ2-2
abundance: -
v_gene: TRBV29-1
d_gene: TRBD1
CDR3nt: TGCAGCGTCCGAGGGACAGGGGGAGCTACCGGGGAGCTGTTTTTT
CDR3aa: CSVRGTGGATGELFF

j_gene: TRBJ2-7
abundance: many
v_gene: TRBV12-3/TRBV12-4
d_gene: -
CDR3nt: TGTGCCAGCAGTTTCTCTGAACGAGGCGAGCAGTACTTC
CDR3aa: CASSFSERGEQYF

j_gene: TRBJ2-7
abundance: many
v_gene: TRBV6-2/TRBV6-3
d_gene: -
CDR3nt: TGTGCCAGCAGGGACTACCGGGACCGAGCCTACGAGCAGTACTTC
CDR3aa: CASRDYRDRAYEQYF

j_gene: TRBJ2-7
abundance: -
v_gene: TRBV12-3/TRBV12-4
d_gene: -
CDR3nt: TGTGCCAGCAGTTTTAGGAGGTGCGAGCAGTACTTC
CDR3aa: CASSFRRCEQYF

j_gene: TRBJ2-2
abundance: many
v_gene: TRBV20-1
d_gene: TRBD1
CDR3nt: TGCAGTGCCCCAGGGGCGACAGGGGCGAACACCGGGGAGCTGTTTTTT
CDR3aa: CSAPGATGANTGELFF

j_gene: TRBJ1-1
abundance: many
v_gene: TRBV6-4
d_gene: TRBD1
CDR3nt: TGTGCCAGCAGTACTTGGGACAGCGCGAACACTGAAGCTTTCTTT
CDR3aa: CASSTWDSANTEAFF

j_gene: TRBJ2-7
abundance: few
v_gene: TRBV7-9
d_gene: TRBD1
CDR3nt: TGTGCCAGCAGCTTATCGGGACAGGCCTACGAGCAGTACTTC
CDR3aa: CASSLSGQAYEQYF

j_gene: TRBJ1-1
abundance: many
v_gene: TRBV7-9
d_gene: -
CDR3nt: TGTGCCAGCAGGTCAGGACCCAGGAACACTGAAGCTTTCTTT
CDR3aa: CASRSGPRNTEAFF

j_gene: TRBJ1-1
abundance: many
v_gene: TRBV6-5
d_gene: -
CDR3nt: TGTGCCAGCAGTTACTCGGGTAGGAGCACTGAAGCTTTCTTT
CDR3aa: CASSYSGRSTEAFF

j_gene: TRBJ2-7
abundance: many
v_gene: TRBV12-3/TRBV12-4
d_gene: TRBD1
CDR3nt: TGTGCCAGCAGCCAGGACAGGGCTCACTACGAGCAGTACTTC
CDR3aa: CASSQDRAHYEQYF

j_gene: TRBJ1-1
abundance: -
v_gene: TRBV11-1
d_gene: -
CDR3nt: TGTGCCAGCAGCCCCGGGACTGGGGCCAGGTCTGGGGCTGAAGCTTTCTTT
CDR3aa: CASSPGTGARSGAEAFF